This T cell receptor (beta chain) was identified during a study of spatial heterogeneity in lung cancer. Study details: Alpha-chain sequences were consistently detected in smaller numbers than beta-chain sequences. Each unique TCR and UMI combination was seen more than ten times on average in raw reads.

The time point here: sample taken at primary tumor resection. From tumor, nontumor lung or frozen PBMC, whole RNA was taken unsorted for sequencing. Donation came from approximately 69 patients with untreated early-stage non-small cell lung cancer. Between the trimmed V and J ends, which lost 1 base and 8 bases, there was a span of 13 bases. Germline V gene lookup returns CDR1 SGHTA and CDR2 FQGNSA. CDR3 length: 14 amino acids. This clonotype was counted a single time. TCRdb independently ran MiXCR on the 5' RACE reads; one entry per CDR3 protein. The sample records tens of thousands of distinct CDR3 sequences, 7% to 9% being singletons.

The chain has TRBV7-2 and TRBJ2-3; no firm D call. The sequence came from a male donor with early-stage non-small cell lung cancer. This material consisted of PBMCs, taken at surgery. CDR3 nucleotide sequence: TGTGCCAGCAGCTTAGATAGGGCACGCGGTACGCAGTATTTT. This codes for CASSLDRARGTQYF.